This note documents a single T cell receptor beta chain sequence. The antigen is not known. Second doses that came at about 4 or about 12 weeks were put together. The data belong to a study of T cell responses to AZD1222 COVID-19 vaccine. Whole-study results and caveats: The CD4 TCRs associated with vaccination extended across spike and predominated at 160-218 and 743-854. The study sampled repertoires only after the peak T cell response. The reported proportion of spike-specific TCRs targeting unmutated variant regions was nearly half.

Clones were read by immunoSEQ multiplex PCR, and TCRdb kept only the in-frame ones, dropping some. Counted here are approximately 100,000 clones, around 87% occurring once; the ten biggest clones make up around 4%. Trimming stripped 8 bases from V and 1 base from J, with 11 bases between. Germline values: CDR1 MNHEY, CDR2 SVGAGI. The CDR3 sequence is 13 residues long. V usage is TRBV6-5 and J usage is TRBJ1-1, with a tentative D call TRBD1 (6 bases). The sample consisted of peripheral blood, taken 28 days after the second AZD1222 dose. The receptor was derived from an adult who received the AZD1222 COVID-19 vaccine. CDR3 nucleotide sequence: TGTGCCAGCGGGCACAGGGCGAACACTGAAGCTTTCTTT. Its translation is CASGHRANTEAFF.